This T cell receptor (beta chain) was profiled in a study of T cells in Graves' hyperthyroidism and ophthalmopathy. Study summary: Pretreatment peripheral blood was obtained at initial diagnosis.

CDR3 size: 13 residues. The V gene end was trimmed by 7 bases and the J gene end by 3 bases; junction bases not matched to a gene: 3. About this clonotype: No antigen is known for it.

TCR beta CDR3 regions were amplified from RNA transcripts. With the HTBI primer set, the TCR CDR3 went through a first round of RT-PCR. TCRdb re-derived calls from the multiplex PCR reads in MiXCR, one entry per CDR3 protein. Here the sample spans 300,000 or so distinct CDR3 sequences, about 15% being singletons. Around 10 ml of fresh peripheral blood supplied the PBMCs. Overall study findings and caveats: Among clonotypes expanded in thyroid above 0.001, most were also found in blood.

The sample comprised blood. This sequence originates from a woman in her fifties or sixties with Graves' ophthalmopathy. The chain uses TRBV12-3 or TRBV12-4 and TRBJ1-5; 7 bases fit TRBD1. CDR3 region: CASTQGTNQPQHF. Written as DNA, the CDR3 is TGTGCCAGCACACAGGGGACCAATCAGCCCCAGCATTTT.